This TCR beta chain was sequenced in a study of cytomegalovirus exposure and HLA in healthy donors. Study information: The 120 or so validation repertoires used a platform that matched the one used for the approximately 670 first-cohort repertoires, as a later analysis reported.

The CDR3 is 14 residues long. V was pared by 6 bases and J by 3 bases, with 8 bases of the junction left unmatched. Germline CDR1 and CDR2: KGHSH and LQKENI. Points on this clone: Its specificity is unknown.

Libraries were prepared by immunoSEQ multiplex PCR; TCRdb keeps only in-frame clonotypes and omits some of them. The table lists roughly 240,000 clones, approximately 87% of them singletons, with roughly 2.5% in the top ten. Whole-study results and caveats: Researchers reported that a few CMV-associated chains were confirmed in vitro as CMV antigen-specific. The study labeled 150 or so TCR beta chains cytomegalovirus-associated.

Sequenced: PBMCs. The V gene is TRBV18, the J gene TRBJ2-7; TRBD1 agrees at 7 bases. This clonotype originated in a man aged 18 to 35 in good health and CMV-seronegative. The CDR3 loop is CASSQAWDSYEQYF. The CDR3 DNA reads as TGTGCCAGCTCTCAGGCGTGGGACAGCTACGAGCAGTACTTC.